This T cell receptor beta chain was identified in a study of Ad26.COV2.S vaccination and SARS-CoV-2 variants. The CDR3 is 12 residues long. CDR1 and CDR2 (germline): SGHAT, FQNNGV. The V segment lost 7 bases and the J segment 6 bases; nucleotides outside the gene matches: 4. As to treatment: around 19 received Ad26.COV2.S at low or high dose, single or two shots; a few received placebo; per-sample allocation not given. All samples were drawn on day 63, counting from the first vaccine or placebo injection. Sequencing used immunoSEQ multiplex PCR; TCRdb keeps in-frame clones, though not all of them. The table records about 450,000 clones, roughly nine tenths of them present only once.

The chain joins TRBV11-2 to TRBJ2-7; 9 bases fit TRBD1. The receptor was derived from a person between 18 and 60 years old who received the Ad26.COV2.S COVID-19 vaccine or a placebo. The sample was peripheral blood, taken in a trial of Ad26.COV2.S vaccine versus placebo. The CDR3 nucleotides are TGTGCCAGCACGGGGACAGGGCCCGAGCAGTACTTC. Translated, it gives CASTGTGPEQYF.